These 5 T cell receptor beta chains were sequenced from one sample in a study of cytomegalovirus exposure and HLA in healthy donors (dated by TCRdb to 2015 to 2018). Libraries were built with the immunoSEQ multiplex PCR assay. A mixture of 60 forward primers for TCR Vbeta segments and 13 reverse primers for TCR Jbeta segments was used in the multiplex PCR. In its TCRdb copy, this immuneACCESS table keeps in-frame sequences only and misses some clones. Where compared with another copy, unresolved V genes explain less than half of these, and the others have no known cause. The sample yields 95,000 to 100,000 clones; over 75% were counted once. 3.7% of the sample comes from the top ten. The sequenced sample consisted of PBMCs. The receptors come from a female donor in good health and CMV-seropositive.

V usage is TRBV19 and J usage is TRBJ2-3, with TRBD2 matching over 10 bases. In germline, CDR1 is LNHDA, CDR2 SQIVND (reference sequence). The CDR3 has 17 amino acids. Unmatched junction bases numbered 15, after V lost 7 bases and J lost 5 bases. DNA of the CDR3: TGTGCCAGTATGGTGCTAGCGGGAGATAAGACGAAAGATACGCAGTATTTT. Residues: CASMVLAGDKTKDTQYF. The complete variable domain, with remaining parts taken from reference TRBV19 and TRBJ2-3, reads DGGITQSPKYLFRKEGQNVTLSCEQNLNHDAMYWYRQDPGQGLRLIYYSQIVNDFQKGDIAEGYSVSREKKESFPLTVTSAQKNPTAFYLCASMVLAGDKTKDTQYFGPGTRLTVL.

J is TRBJ2-1 and V is TRBV25-1; tentative D call: TRBD2 (5 bases). Per the germline V gene, CDR1 is MGHDK and CDR2 is SYGVNS. V was shortened by 4 bases and J by 0 bases, with 16 bases between the two germline ends. This CDR3 contains 17 residues. This chain's CDR3 is CASSGPPSGYSYNEQFF. In nucleotides, the CDR3 is TGTGCCAGCAGTGGCCCCCCCTCGGGGTACTCCTACAATGAGCAGTTCTTC. The complete variable domain, with remaining parts taken from reference TRBV25-1 and TRBJ2-1, reads EADIYQTPRYLVIGTGKKITLECSQTMGHDKMYWYQQDPGMELHLIHYSYGVNSTEKGDLSSESTVSRIRTEHFPLTLESARPSHTSQYLCASSGPPSGYSYNEQFFGPGTRLTVL.

The CDR3 DNA follows: TGTGCCAGCACTCACCCAGGAAACTATGGCTACACCTTC. Its translation is CASTHPGNYGYTF. The V gene is TRBV6-1, the J gene TRBJ1-2; D gene ambiguous. CDR1 and CDR2 (germline): MNHNS, SASEGT. The V end lost 7 bases, the J end lost 2 bases, and 11 bases lay between the germline ends. This CDR3 spans 13 amino acids.

This clone was detected only once. The CDR3 DNA sequence: TGTGCCAGCAGCGTAGCTGGGACAGGCTCCTACGAGCAGTACTTC. Translated: CASSVAGTGSYEQYF. The chain couples TRBV9 to TRBJ2-7; TRBD1 matches 8 bases. The CDR3 is 15 amino acids. The germline CDR1 and CDR2 sequences are SGDLS and YYNGEE. V lost 0 bases and J lost 0; bases outside the gene matches: 2.

CDR3 residues: CASSVVSRGYTEAFF. Here the CDR3 DNA reads TGTGCCAGCAGCGTAGTCTCCCGAGGGTACACTGAAGCTTTCTTT. J is TRBJ1-1 and V is TRBV9; no clear D gene. The V end was cut by 0 bases, the J end by 3 bases, with 12 bases between. This CDR3 spans 15 amino acids. Germline V CDR1 and CDR2: SGDLS, YYNGEE.